Below, 2 T cell receptor beta chains from the same sample are listed, as sequenced in a study of OX40 agonist ivuxolimab in advanced cancers. The data were produced by immunoSEQ multiplex PCR, yet TCRdb's version contains in-frame clones alone and is incomplete. The table includes tens of thousands of clones, about four fifths detected once. Specimen: CD4+ or CD8+ T cells sorted from blood, collected in a trial of the OX40 agonist ivuxolimab. The receptors shown here come from an adult with an advanced solid tumor such as melanoma, head and neck, liver or kidney cancer.

The chain is built from TRBV7-9 and TRBJ1-2, with TRBD1 as a possible D gene (5 bases). Trimming pared 6 bases from V and 6 bases from J, leaving 11 bases between. The CDR3 consists of 12 residues. The germline CDR1 and CDR2 sequences are SEHNR and FQNEAQ (reference sequence). The CDR3 DNA follows: TGTGCCAGCAGTTCGGCGGGGGATGGCTACACCTTC. Protein product: CASSSAGDGYTF.

This clone has a single count. The chain recombines TRBV5-6 with TRBJ2-2, with 9 bases matching TRBD1. The CDR3 runs to 15 residues. Germline CDR1 is SGHDT and CDR2 is YYEEEE. The V segment lost 4 bases and the J segment 5 bases; nucleotides outside the gene matches: 6. CDR3: CASSGGTGLTGELFF. The CDR3 DNA reads TGTGCCAGCAGCGGAGGGACAGGGTTGACCGGGGAGCTGTTTTTT.